Shown below are 32 T cell receptor beta chains from a single sample sequenced in a study of shared clonotypes between healthy human individuals. Produced via immunoSEQ multiplex PCR; TCRdb's table is partial and in-frame only. This table has a few million clones, approximately 96% appearing once. Specimen: naive CD4+ T cells sorted from blood. As to subset: CD45RA+ positively selected. The receptors stem from a man in his late teens or twenties in good health.

The V and J genes are TRBV6-1 and TRBJ2-1, with D possibly matching TRBD1 (5 bases). V lost 0 bases, J lost 5 bases, and 8 bases lay in between. Germline assignment: CDR1 MNHNS and CDR2 SASEGT. This CDR3 has 14 amino acids. The CDR3 coding sequence is TGTGCCAGCAGTGAAGCGGGGCGGAACAATGAGCAGTTCTTC. Translation: CASSEAGRNNEQFF.

This clone was seen once. The CDR3 here is CASSPGRERNQPQHF. Here the CDR3 DNA reads TGTGCCAGCTCACCGGGCAGGGAGCGCAATCAGCCCCAGCATTTT. The J gene is TRBJ1-5, the V gene TRBV18, with D maybe TRBD1 (5 bases). The length of the CDR3 is 15 residues. Germline values: CDR1 KGHSH, CDR2 LQKENI. Between the trimmed V and J ends, which lost 3 bases and 2 bases, there was a span of 11 bases.

The rearrangement joins TRBV7-9 to TRBJ2-2, with TRBD1 as a possible D gene (6 bases). Trimming cost V 0 bases and J 8 bases, with 13 bases left between them. The CDR3 consists of 15 residues. In germline, CDR1 is SEHNR, CDR2 FQNEAQ (reference sequence). CDR3: CASSLASGHRGELFF. CDR3 DNA: TGTGCCAGCAGCTTAGCCTCGGGACACCGAGGGGAGCTGTTTTTT.

This chain joins TRBV5-4 and TRBJ1-1; D unclear. The CDR3 consists of 14 residues. V was shortened by 2 bases and J by 0 bases, with 8 bases between the two germline ends. Germline loops: CDR1 SGHNT, CDR2 YYREEE (reference sequence). The CDR3 coding sequence is TGTGCCAGCAGCTTTCTATCTATGAACACTGAAGCTTTCTTT. Translation: CASSFLSMNTEAFF.

The chain combines TRBV5-5 with TRBJ1-2; D unresolved. The V gene's germline CDR1 is SGHKS and CDR2 YYEKEE (reference sequence). V lost 0 bases and J 8 bases, leaving 11 bases between the germline ends. CDR3 length equals 13 residues. DNA for the CDR3: TGTGCCAGCAGCTTGGTCCAAATATCCGGCTACACCTTC. Its protein product is CASSLVQISGYTF. The variable domain in full, with the rest retrieved from reference TRBV5-5 and TRBJ1-2, is DAGVTQSPTHLIKTRGQQVTLRCSPISGHKSVSWYQQVLGQGPQFIFQYYEKEERGRGNFPDRFSARQFPNYSSELNVNALLLGDSALYLCASSLVQISGYTFGSGTRLTVV.

The chain is built from TRBV7-9 and TRBJ1-6, with D possibly being TRBD1 (5 bases). Germline V gene lookup returns CDR1 SEHNR and CDR2 FQNEAQ (reference sequence). Trimming took 2 bases from V and 6 from J, leaving 11 bases between them. The CDR3 runs 15 residues. CDR3: CASSLNQGSNSPLHF. Written as DNA, the CDR3 is TGTGCCAGCAGCTTAAACCAGGGTTCTAATTCACCCCTCCACTTT.

A word on this clone: This same CDR3 is encoded by further DNA sequences in the sample. This chain joins TRBV18 and TRBJ2-6; D remains unclear. The CDR3 is 15 amino acids. Germline CDR1 reads KGHSH; CDR2 reads LQKENI. Trimming stripped 3 bases from V and 1 base from J, with 7 bases between. The chain's CDR3 is CASSPPVSGANVLTF. CDR3 nucleotides: TGTGCCAGCTCACCTCCCGTATCTGGGGCCAACGTCCTGACTTTC.

V is TRBV2 and J is TRBJ1-1; no clear D gene. The CDR3 contains 13 residues. Germline V gene data show CDR1 as SNHLY and CDR2 as FYNNEI. V lost 3 bases, J lost 2 bases, and 7 bases lay in between. In DNA, the CDR3 is TGTGCCAGCAGTGACTTGGAAAACACTGAAGCTTTCTTT. It is translated as CASSDLENTEAFF.

This clone showed up just once. The V gene is TRBV5-6, the J gene TRBJ2-3; possibly TRBD2 for D (6 bases). CDR1 SGHDT and CDR2 YYEEEE come from the germline V gene. Trimming left V 4 bases short and J 2 bases short, with 17 bases between. This CDR3 is built from 16 residues. The CDR3 loop is CASSRGDTPPTDTQYF. The DNA for the CDR3 is TGTGCCAGCAGCCGCGGGGATACCCCCCCCACAGATACGCAGTATTTT. Looking up the rest from reference TRBV5-6 and TRBJ2-3 gives the full variable domain: DAGVTQSPTHLIKTRGQQVTLRCSPKSGHDTVSWYQQALGQGPQFIFQYYEEEERQRGNFPDRFSGHQFPNYSSELNVNALLLGDSALYLCASSRGDTPPTDTQYFGPGTRLTVL.

V gene TRBV28 combines with J gene TRBJ1-2; a weak D match, TRBD1 (6 bases). This CDR3 region has 16 residues. The germline V gene has CDR1 MDHEN and CDR2 SYDVKM. V was pared by 5 bases and J by 4 bases, with 20 bases between. CDR3 coding DNA: TGTGCCAGCAGTCCGATCCACCTCGGACAGACCTATGGCTACACCTTC. Amino acids: CASSPIHLGQTYGYTF.

V and J are TRBV5-4 and TRBJ1-3; unclear D gene. CDR3 size: 16 residues. Germline loops: CDR1 SGHNT, CDR2 YYREEE (reference sequence). Between the trimmed V and J ends, which lost 2 bases and 0 bases, there was a span of 12 bases. The CDR3, as DNA: TGTGCCAGCAGCTTTAGCGGCACCTACTCTGGAAACACCATATATTTT. The encoded protein is CASSFSGTYSGNTIYF.

Worth noting for this clone: The sample has other DNA sequences that encode this CDR3 too. The chain combines TRBV5-1 with TRBJ1-5; 10 bases line up with TRBD1. V trimming: 1 base; J trimming: 5 bases; junction bases outside the gene matches: 3. CDR1 is SGHRS and CDR2 is YFSETQ in the germline V gene. CDR3 length: 15 residues. The CDR3 reads CASSLSTGGDQPQHF. CDR3 nucleotide sequence: TGCGCCAGCAGCTTGTCGACAGGGGGCGATCAGCCCCAGCATTTT. The variable domain in full, with the rest retrieved from reference TRBV5-1 and TRBJ1-5, is KAGVTQTPRYLIKTRGQQVTLSCSPISGHRSVSWYQQTPGQGLQFLFEYFSETQRNKGNFPGRFSGRQFSNSRSEMNVSTLELGDSALYLCASSLSTGGDQPQHFGDGTRLSIL.

The rearrangement joins TRBV7-2 to TRBJ1-5; TRBD1 matches 8 bases. The germline gives CDR1 SGHTA, CDR2 FQGNSA. Germline trimming cut 5 bases from V and 3 bases from J; bases unmatched to any gene: 6. The CDR3 contains 15 residues. The CDR3 sequence is CASSPGQGHNQPQHF. DNA for the CDR3: TGTGCCAGCAGCCCCGGACAGGGACACAATCAGCCCCAGCATTTT.

This clone was observed a few times. Other DNA sequences in the same sample also yield this CDR3. The chain employs TRBV30 and TRBJ2-1; D is possibly TRBD2 (6 bases). The V gene's germline CDR1 is GTSNPN and CDR2 SVGIG (reference sequence). Trimming left V 3 bases short and J 0 bases short, with 6 bases between. The CDR3 totals 13 residues. The CDR3 nucleotides read TGTGCCTGGAGGGGGGGCTCCTACAATGAGCAGTTCTTC. Protein: CAWRGGSYNEQFF.

The chain carries TRBV11-2 and TRBJ1-1; maybe TRBD1 (5 bases). There are 13 residues in the CDR3. V was shortened by 4 bases and J by 4 bases, with 10 bases between the two germline ends. Germline V gene data show CDR1 as SGHAT and CDR2 as FQNNGV. The CDR3 protein is CASSSTVGTEAFF. For the CDR3, the DNA is TGTGCCAGCAGCTCGACAGTAGGCACTGAAGCTTTCTTT.

This sequence joins TRBV7-2 and TRBJ2-1, with 14 bases lining up with TRBD2. The length of the CDR3 is 19 residues. Germline trimming cut 3 bases from V and 2 bases from J; bases unmatched to any gene: 9. The germline V gene has CDR1 SGHTA and CDR2 FQGNSA. CDR3 sequence reads: CASSLTGTSGSGAYNEQFF. DNA for the CDR3: TGTGCCAGCAGCTTGACCGGGACTAGCGGGAGTGGGGCCTACAATGAGCAGTTCTTC.

The chain has TRBV7-2 and TRBJ1-2; 9 bases align to TRBD1. Unmatched junction bases numbered 8, after V lost 4 bases and J lost 8 bases. The CDR3 covers 14 residues. CDR1 and CDR2 (germline): SGHTA, FQGNSA. CDR3: CASSSRQGGGGYTF. CDR3 nucleotide sequence: TGTGCCAGCAGCTCCCGACAGGGGGGAGGAGGCTACACCTTC.

The rearrangement links TRBV5-1 to TRBJ2-1, with 10 bases aligning to TRBD2. The junction had 6 bases not matched to a gene; V was cut back by 3 bases and J by 3 bases. There are 16 residues in the CDR3. Germline CDR1 SGHRS, CDR2 YFSETQ. Written as DNA, the CDR3 is TGCGCCAGCAGCTCCTTCTCTAGCGGGGGCTACAATGAGCAGTTCTTC. Residues: CASSSFSSGGYNEQFF.

CDR3 region: CASSQDQTQPQHF. Written as DNA, the CDR3 is TGCGCCAGCAGCCAAGATCAAACCCAGCCCCAGCATTTT. The chain uses TRBV4-3 and TRBJ1-5, with no clear D. V was pared by 0 bases and J by 7 bases, with 7 bases between. The CDR3 contains 13 residues. CDR1 LGHNA and CDR2 YSLEER come from the germline V gene.

The V and J genes are TRBV6-6 and TRBJ1-6, with 9 positions matching TRBD1. Germline CDR1 MNHNY, CDR2 SVGAGI (reference sequence). The junction had 2 bases not matched to a gene; V was cut back by 0 bases and J by 8 bases. The CDR3 has 15 amino acids. CDR3 in DNA: TGTGCCAGCAGTTACTCGGGACAGGGTTATTCACCCCTCCACTTT. The encoded protein is CASSYSGQGYSPLHF.

The genes are TRBV11-2 and TRBJ2-5; possible D gene TRBD2, 7 bases. The CDR3 is 14 residues long. Trimming removed 6 bases at V and 5 bases at J, with 16 bases between. The germline V gene encodes CDR1 SGHAT and CDR2 FQNNGV. The CDR3 coding sequence is TGTGCCAGCAGTCAGGAGGGGGGGCCGGAGACCCAGTACTTC. Translation gives CASSQEGGPETQYF.

This CDR3 reads CASSFTGDSGNTIYF. CDR3 bases: TGTGCCAGCAGCTTTACAGGGGACTCTGGAAACACCATATATTTT. V gene TRBV7-9 combines with J gene TRBJ1-3, with TRBD1 matching 7 bases. V lost 3 bases to trimming and J lost 0 bases; unmatched junction nucleotides: 2. Germline-derived CDR1 and CDR2 are SEHNR and FQNEAQ (reference sequence). The CDR3 has 15 amino acids.

In DNA, the CDR3 is TGTGCCAGCTCGCCCGGAGACAGGGGTGGTGAGCAGTTCTTC. This codes for CASSPGDRGGEQFF. J is TRBJ2-1 and V is TRBV18, with TRBD1 matching 8 bases. Trimming removed 6 bases from V and 9 bases from J; junction bases left unmatched: 10. The germline V gene encodes CDR1 KGHSH and CDR2 LQKENI. There are 14 residues in the CDR3.

Concerning this clone: One junction end does not reproduce the germline sequence, and a read error may be involved. Within the sample, other DNA sequences also encode this same CDR3. The chain links TRBV7-7 to TRBJ2-5, with unresolved D. In germline, CDR1 is SSHAT, CDR2 FNYEAQ (reference sequence). CDR3 length equals 13 residues. The CDR3 bases are TGTGCTAGCAGCTTAGGAGAGAGAGAGACCCAGTACTTC. It yields the protein CASSLGERETQYF.

The rearrangement joins TRBV6-1 to TRBJ1-1; D is ambiguous. The CDR3 is made up of 11 amino acids. Per the germline V gene, CDR1 is MNHNS and CDR2 is SASEGT. Trimming took 2 bases from V and 9 from J, leaving 7 bases between them. The CDR3 DNA sequence: TGTGCCAGCAGTGAATCCCGCAAAGCTTTCTTT. Translating gives CASSESRKAFF.

The chain has TRBV5-4 and TRBJ2-7; 7 bases are shared with TRBD1. Germline CDR1 reads SGHNT; CDR2 reads YYREEE (reference sequence). V shed 2 bases and J 0 bases; nucleotides not matched to a gene: 5. The CDR3 is 15 residues long. The chain's CDR3 is CASSLIGQASYEQYF. CDR3 sequence (DNA): TGTGCCAGCAGCTTAATTGGACAGGCCTCCTACGAGCAGTACTTC.

The chain joins TRBV12-5 to TRBJ2-1; D possibly corresponds to TRBD2 (6 bases). V lost 6 bases, J lost 5 bases, and 11 bases lay in between. The length of the CDR3 is 13 residues. Germline V gene sequence: CDR1 LGHNT, CDR2 FRNRAP. CDR3 residues: CASGRDSDNEQFF. CDR3 nucleotides: TGTGCTAGTGGGCGGGACTCTGACAATGAGCAGTTCTTC.

V gene TRBV6-1 combines with J gene TRBJ1-6; D might be TRBD1 (5 bases). Germline lookup yields CDR1 MNHNS and CDR2 SASEGT. Trimming took 1 base from V and 10 from J, leaving 11 bases between them. CDR3 length: 14 amino acids. For the CDR3, the DNA is TGTGCCAGCAGTGAAGACCTTTCAGGGTCACCCCTCCACTTT. It is translated as CASSEDLSGSPLHF.

The chain has TRBV4-2 and TRBJ2-1; TRBD2 might be the D (7 bases). Germline V CDR1 and CDR2: LGHNA, YNFKEQ. The CDR3 runs to 18 residues. Trimming stripped 4 bases from V and 5 bases from J, with 24 bases between. The CDR3 DNA follows: TGTGCCAGCAGCCCCAGTGGGGGGGCTGGGATTTCGAACAATGAGCAGTTCTTC. This gives the protein CASSPSGGAGISNNEQFF.

The J gene is TRBJ2-3, the V gene TRBV5-1, with D maybe TRBD2 (6 bases). Germline lookup yields CDR1 SGHRS and CDR2 YFSETQ. This CDR3 has 14 residues. Trimming removed 9 bases from V and 2 bases from J, with 16 bases in between. CDR3 coding DNA: TGCGCCACCTCGGTAGCGGAACCCACAGATACGCAGTATTTT. This codes for CATSVAEPTDTQYF.

The chain joins TRBV18 to TRBJ1-1, with unresolved D. CDR3 length equals 13 residues. V was cut by 6 bases and J by 1 base, with 9 bases left in between. The germline CDR1 and CDR2 sequences are KGHSH and LQKENI. CDR3 region: CASSTRENTEAFF. CDR3 bases: TGTGCCAGCTCCACCCGGGAGAACACTGAAGCTTTCTTT.

The chain combines TRBV5-1 with TRBJ2-3; D may correspond to TRBD1 or TRBD2 (5 bases each). Trimming left V 3 bases short and J 5 bases short, with 13 bases between. The CDR3 spans 14 residues. Germline CDR1 SGHRS, CDR2 YFSETQ. CDR3 in DNA: TGCGCCAGCAGCTCCCAGGGTGAGGGAGATACGCAGTATTTT. Its translation is CASSSQGEGDTQYF.